Below, one T cell receptor beta chain is given with its context. Its specificity is unknown. Germline CDR1 SNHLY, CDR2 FYNNEI. Trimming removed 1 base at V and 12 bases at J, with 13 bases between. The CDR3 extends over 14 amino acids. Repertoires were generated with immunoSEQ multiplex PCR, while TCRdb's copy carries only in-frame clones and drops some. Among 35,000 to 50,000 clones listed, 80% were seen once. These data come from a study of T cell responses to AZD1222 COVID-19 vaccine. General study points: Donors, mostly white British, included more females; clonal diversity was possibly underestimated.

This receptor was identified in an adult who received the MenACWY meningococcal vaccine as a control. The sample in question was peripheral blood, obtained 28 days after the second dose of the MenACWY control vaccine. The chain couples TRBV2 to TRBJ1-6; no firm D call. CDR3 sequence: CASSEDGGFIPLHF. In nucleotides, the CDR3 is TGTGCCAGCAGTGAAGATGGAGGGTTCATACCCCTCCACTTT.